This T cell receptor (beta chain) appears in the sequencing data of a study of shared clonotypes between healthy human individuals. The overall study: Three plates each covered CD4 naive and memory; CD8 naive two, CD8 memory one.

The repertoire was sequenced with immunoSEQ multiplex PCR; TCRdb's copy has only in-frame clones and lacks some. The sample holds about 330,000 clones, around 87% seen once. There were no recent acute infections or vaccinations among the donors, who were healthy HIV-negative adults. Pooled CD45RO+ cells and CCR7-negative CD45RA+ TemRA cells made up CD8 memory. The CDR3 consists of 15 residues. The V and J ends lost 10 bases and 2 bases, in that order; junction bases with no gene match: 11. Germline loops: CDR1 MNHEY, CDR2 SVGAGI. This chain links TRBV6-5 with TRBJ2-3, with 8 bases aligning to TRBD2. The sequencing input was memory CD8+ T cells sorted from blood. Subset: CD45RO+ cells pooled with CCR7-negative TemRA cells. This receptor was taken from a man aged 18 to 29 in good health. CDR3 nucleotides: TGTGCCACCCAAGGCTTAGCGGGGATCACAGATACGCAGTATTTT. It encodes CATQGLAGITDTQYF.